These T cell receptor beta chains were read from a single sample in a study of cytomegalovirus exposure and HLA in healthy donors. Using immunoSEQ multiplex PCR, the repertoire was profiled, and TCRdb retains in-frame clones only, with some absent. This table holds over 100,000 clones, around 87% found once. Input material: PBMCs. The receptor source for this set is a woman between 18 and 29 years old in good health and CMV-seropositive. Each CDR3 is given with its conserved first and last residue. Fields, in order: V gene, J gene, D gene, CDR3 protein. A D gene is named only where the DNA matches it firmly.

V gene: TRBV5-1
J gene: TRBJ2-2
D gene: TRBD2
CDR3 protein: CASSSGLAGSTGELFF

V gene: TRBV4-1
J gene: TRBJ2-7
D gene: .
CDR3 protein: CASSQGGGSSYEQYF

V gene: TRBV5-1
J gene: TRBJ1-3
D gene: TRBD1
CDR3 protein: CASSGSGGPSGNTIYF

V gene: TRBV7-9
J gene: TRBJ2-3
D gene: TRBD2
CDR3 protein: CASSLGVAGYTDTQYF

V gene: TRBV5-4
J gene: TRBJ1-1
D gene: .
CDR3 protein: CASSLGQDTEAFF

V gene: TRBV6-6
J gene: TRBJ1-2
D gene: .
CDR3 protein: CASSLGQNYGYTF

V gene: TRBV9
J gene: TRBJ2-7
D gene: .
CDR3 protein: CASSATGSSYEQYF

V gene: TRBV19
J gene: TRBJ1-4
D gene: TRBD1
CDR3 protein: CASSKQGDLKKLFF

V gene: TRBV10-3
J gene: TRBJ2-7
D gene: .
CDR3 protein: CAISESSRNVQYF

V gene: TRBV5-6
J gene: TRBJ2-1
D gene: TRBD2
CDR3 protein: CASSLVGLAGADTYNEQFF

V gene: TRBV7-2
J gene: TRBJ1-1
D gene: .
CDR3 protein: CASSFYSNTEAFF

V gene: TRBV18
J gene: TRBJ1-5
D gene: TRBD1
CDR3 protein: CASSVNRGNGQPQHF

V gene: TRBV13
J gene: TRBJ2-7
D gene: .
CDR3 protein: CASSYPDRSSYEQYF

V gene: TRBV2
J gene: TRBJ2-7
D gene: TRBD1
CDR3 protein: CATTFRTGGLTYEQYF

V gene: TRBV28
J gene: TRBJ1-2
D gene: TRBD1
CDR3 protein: CASTPTPLGTADYGYTF

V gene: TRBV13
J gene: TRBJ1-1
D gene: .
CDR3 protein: CASSLGRRNTEAFF

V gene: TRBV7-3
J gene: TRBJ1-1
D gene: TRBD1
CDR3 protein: CASSGTGQGGTEAFF

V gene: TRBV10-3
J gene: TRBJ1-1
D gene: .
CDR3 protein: CAIRDLFGGRSTEAFF

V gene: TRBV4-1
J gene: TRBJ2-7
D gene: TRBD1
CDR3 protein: CASSHLGQGFYEQYF

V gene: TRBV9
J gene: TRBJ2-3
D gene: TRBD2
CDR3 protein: CASSVQREVSTDTQYF

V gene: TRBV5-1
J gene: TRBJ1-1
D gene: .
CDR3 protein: CASSLSGKTEAFF

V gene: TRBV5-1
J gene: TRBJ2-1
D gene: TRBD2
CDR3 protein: CASSLQRGGPDEQFF

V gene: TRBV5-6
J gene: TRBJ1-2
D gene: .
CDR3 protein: CASNLLNRDRYGYTF

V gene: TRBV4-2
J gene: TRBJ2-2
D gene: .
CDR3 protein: CASSQFSGDTGELFF

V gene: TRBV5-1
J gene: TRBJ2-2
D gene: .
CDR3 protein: CASSLGQRTGELFF

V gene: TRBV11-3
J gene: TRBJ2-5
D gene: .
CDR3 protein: CASSPGGGRGETQYF

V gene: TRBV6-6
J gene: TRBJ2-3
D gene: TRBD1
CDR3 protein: CASSSRTGELDTQYF

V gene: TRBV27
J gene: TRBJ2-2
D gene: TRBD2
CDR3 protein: CASSGLAGAGIAGELFF

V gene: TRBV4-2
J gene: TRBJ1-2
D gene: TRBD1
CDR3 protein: CASSQGPDRGGGYTF

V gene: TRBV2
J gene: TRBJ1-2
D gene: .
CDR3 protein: CASRGQEYGYTF

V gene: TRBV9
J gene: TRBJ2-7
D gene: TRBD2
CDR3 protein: CASSGGGLDEQYF

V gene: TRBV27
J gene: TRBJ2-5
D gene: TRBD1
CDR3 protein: CASSFSRGLETQYF